This note documents a single T cell receptor beta chain sequence. As yet, its antigen is unknown. The entry originates in a study of T cells in localized non-small cell lung cancer. Here immunoSEQ multiplex PCR was the method, and the copy in TCRdb shows in-frame clones only, minus some. The data hold approximately 70,000 clones, with about 86% observed a single time. Whole-study findings and limits: Patients showing higher blood T cell density tended to see longer overall survival. Adjacent lung tissue had a median about 52 of the top 100 clones found in the tumor. The greatest T cell clonality was found in uninvolved adjacent lung (higher than in tumor). The study sequenced only one region of the tumor. As a result, intratumor heterogeneity could not be excluded and remains possible.

This CDR3 comprises 14 residues. V was pared by 1 base and J by 2 bases, with 8 bases between. Germline values: CDR1 SGHTA, CDR2 FQGNSA. The chain combines TRBV7-2 with TRBJ2-5; D possibly corresponds to TRBD2 (5 bases). This sample comprised peripheral blood, obtained before any cancer treatment. The receptor's source is a male donor aged 60 or older with stage III squamous cell lung carcinoma. CDR3 region: CASSLDTGQETQYF. CDR3 in DNA: TGTGCCAGCAGCTTAGATACGGGACAAGAGACCCAGTACTTC.